Each of the 14 T cell receptor beta chains below was sequenced from the same sample in a study of CD8 T cells in ankylosing spondylitis. In TCRdb, the 5' RACE reads were re-called with MiXCR into one record per CDR3 protein. The sample shows 300,000 to 350,000 distinct CDR3 sequences, around a tenth of them seen only once. Sequenced sample: blood, either unsorted or a sorted T cell fraction (not recorded which). The receptor source for this set is a female donor with ankylosing spondylitis or in good health (not recorded which).

This clonotype showed up many times. V and J are TRBV9 and TRBJ2-5; D not certain. V was shortened by 3 bases and J by 9 bases, with 9 bases between the two germline ends. Germline V lookup: CDR1 SGDLS, CDR2 YYNGEE. This CDR3 contains 11 residues. The CDR3 nucleotides are TGTGCCAGCAGCGATCGAAGGGCCCAGTACTTC. This encodes CASSDRRAQYF.

This clonotype was recorded at least ten times. The CDR3 region has the DNA TGCAGTGCCGAAGCGGGGTCCGGCAATGAGCAGTTCTTC. Translation: CSAEAGSGNEQFF. The rearrangement uses TRBV20-1 and TRBJ2-1; TRBD2 matches at 7 bases. The CDR3 sequence is 13 residues long. Per germline, CDR1 DFQATT and CDR2 SNEGSKA (reference sequence). Unmatched junction bases numbered 8, after V lost 6 bases and J lost 6 bases.

This clonotype has at least ten counts. V gene TRBV29-1 combines with J gene TRBJ2-3; D uncertain. The ends were cut back, 2 bases at V and 3 bases at J, with 3 bases in the middle. The CDR3 extends over 11 amino acids. Germline-derived CDR1 and CDR2 are SQVTM and ANQGSEA. The CDR3 sequence is CSVEWTDTQYF. As DNA, the CDR3 is TGCAGCGTTGAATGGACAGATACGCAGTATTTT.

The rearrangement joins TRBV20-1 to TRBJ1-5; D not resolved. V lost 2 bases and J 1 base, leaving 30 bases between the germline ends. The CDR3 runs to 21 residues. In germline, CDR1 is DFQATT, CDR2 SNEGSKA (reference sequence). CDR3 coding DNA: TGCAGTGCTAGACAAACCCCAGGTCGGGCCGCCCGAGATAGAAGCAATCAGCCCCAGCATTTT. The encoded protein is CSARQTPGRAARDRSNQPQHF.

About this clonotype itself: The CDR3 carries no conserved terminal phenylalanine or tryptophan, so it likely arises from a read error. The chain links TRBV20-1 to TRBJ2-2, with 8 bases fitting TRBD2. V trimming: 6 bases; J trimming: 3 bases; junction bases outside the gene matches: 18. The V gene's germline CDR1 is DFQATT and CDR2 SNEGSKA (reference sequence). The CDR3 runs to 18 residues. CDR3 protein: CSALFGLARRPDTGELFY. CDR3 coding DNA: TGCAGTGCCCTCTTTGGACTAGCAAGGCGTCCGGACACCGGGGAGCTGTTTTAT.

The sample holds many counts of this clonotype. The V and J genes are TRBV10-3 and TRBJ2-6; no clear D. This CDR3 is 17 amino acids long. Per germline, CDR1 ENHRY and CDR2 SYGVKD. Trimming cost V 3 bases and J 0 bases, with 12 bases left between them. CDR3: CAISDHRVYSGANVLTF. DNA for the CDR3: TGTGCCATCAGTGATCATAGGGTCTACTCTGGGGCCAACGTCCTGACTTTC.

Many counts were recorded for this clonotype. This chain links TRBV5-1 with TRBJ2-5; TRBD2 is a possible D gene (6 bases). The germline V gene has CDR1 SGHRS and CDR2 YFSETQ. The CDR3 loop spans 17 amino acids. The V gene lost 0 bases and the J gene lost 12 bases, with 27 bases spanning the gap. The CDR3 nucleotides are TGCGCCAGCAGCTTGGGACGCTGGTTCGGTTATACCGGGGGAAAGTACTTC. The encoded protein is CASSLGRWFGYTGGKYF.

This chain links TRBV11-2 with TRBJ2-3; maybe TRBD2 (6 bases). V gave up 4 bases and J gave up 2 bases, with 22 bases separating them. There are 18 residues in the CDR3. Germline assignment: CDR1 SGHAT and CDR2 FQNNGV. CDR3 bases: TGTGCCAGCAGCTCGCTCCACGCCATAGCGGCCCCCACAGATACGCAGTATTTT. This encodes CASSSLHAIAAPTDTQYF.

This clonotype was seen many times. CDR3: CASRTGDTQYF. CDR3 DNA: TGCGCCAGCAGAACTGGAGATACGCAGTATTTT. The chain couples TRBV10-1 to TRBJ2-3; D unclear. Trimming pared 6 bases from V and 5 bases from J, leaving 6 bases between. The CDR3 is 11 residues long. Per germline, CDR1 WNHNN and CDR2 SYGVQD (reference sequence).

This chain uses TRBV6-1 with TRBJ2-2, with TRBD2 identical over 9 bases. CDR1 and CDR2 from the germline V gene are MNHNS and SASEGT. J gave up 1 base and V 6 bases, and 3 bases lay outside the gene matches. This CDR3 contains 15 residues. The CDR3 loop reads CASRGTSLNTGELFF. CDR3 DNA sequence: TGTGCCAGCAGGGGGACTAGCTTGAACACCGGGGAGCTGTTTTTT.

This clonotype was recorded a few times. The chain couples TRBV29-1 to TRBJ2-4, with 8 positions matching TRBD1. From germline, CDR1 is SQVTM and CDR2 ANQGSEA. The CDR3 runs to 15 residues. V shed 6 bases and J 1 base; nucleotides not matched to a gene: 8. Written as DNA, the CDR3 is TGCAGCGTGTCCTACAGGGGGGAGGCCAAAAACATTCAGTACTTC. Protein: CSVSYRGEAKNIQYF.

This clonotype was observed a few times. This sequence joins TRBV3-1 and TRBJ1-5; no clear D. Trimming took off 1 base at V and 11 bases at J, with 9 bases between the two ends. Per the germline V gene, CDR1 is LGHDT and CDR2 is YNNKEL (reference sequence). The CDR3 covers 12 residues. In DNA, the CDR3 is TGTGCCAGCAGCCAAGCGGGTGCCGCCCAGCATTTT. It translates to CASSQAGAAQHF. Together with reference TRBV3-1 and TRBJ1-5, the CDR3 gives the full variable domain: DTAVSQTPKYLVTQMGNDKSIKCEQNLGHDTMYWYKQDSKKFLKIMFSYNNKELIINETVPNRFSPKSPDKAHLNLHINSLELGDSAVYFCASSQAGAAQHFGDGTRLSIL.

This clonotype appeared many times. The chain recombines TRBV20-1 with TRBJ2-2, with 8 bases fitting TRBD2. The J segment lost 0 bases and the V segment lost 0 bases, leaving 9 bases of the junction unmatched. From germline, CDR1 is DFQATT and CDR2 SNEGSKA (reference sequence). This CDR3 has 18 residues. In DNA form, the CDR3 reads TGCAGTGCTAGAGATCAGTTGCGGGGGGCCACGAACACCGGGGAGCTGTTTTTT. Amino acids: CSARDQLRGATNTGELFF.

This clonotype has just a few counts. The CDR3 region is CASTLRRDTASYNEQFF. DNA for the CDR3: TGTGCCAGCACTCTTAGGAGGGACACTGCTTCCTACAATGAGCAGTTCTTC. The V and J genes are TRBV12-3 or TRBV12-4 and TRBJ2-1; TRBD1 or TRBD2 may be the D gene (6 bases each). The CDR3 has 17 amino acids. V lost 7 bases and J lost 1, with 20 bases in between.